Listed below are T cell receptor beta chains from one sample, sequenced in a study of T-cell reconstitution after alpha-beta-depleted transplantation in children. TCRdb re-analysed the PCR reads in MiXCR, keeping a single row per CDR3 protein. The sample lists about 400,000 distinct CDR3 sequences, approximately 20% occurring once. Here the sequenced sample was PBMCs from the stem cell graft donor, taken from the stem cell graft. The receptors were sampled from a human donor who donated a stem cell graft to a child with acute myeloid leukemia. Each CDR3 is given with its conserved first and last residue. Fields, in order: CDR3 DNA, CDR3 protein, J gene, D gene, clone size, CDR3 length, V gene. D genes are given only for firm matches. Clone size is stated in some rows and not others, as once, few, many or a class when expanded.

cdr3_nt: TGTGCCAGCAGCTTAAGCGGTGCCGACATTCAGTACTTC
cdr3_aa: CASSLSGADIQYF
j_call: TRBJ2-4
d_call: .
clone_size: .
cdr3_length: 13
v_call: TRBV7-6

cdr3_nt: TGTGCCAGCAGTTACCCGGGGGATCAGCCCCAGCATTTT
cdr3_aa: CASSYPGDQPQHF
j_call: TRBJ1-5
d_call: .
clone_size: many
cdr3_length: 13
v_call: TRBV6-6

cdr3_nt: TGCAGTGCCCCCATGTCCGGCAGGAAATACGAGCAGTACTTC
cdr3_aa: CSAPMSGRKYEQYF
j_call: TRBJ2-7
d_call: .
clone_size: many
cdr3_length: 14
v_call: TRBV20-1

cdr3_nt: TGTGCCAGCACCCTAACTAGCGGGAGGGACAATGAGCAGTTCTTC
cdr3_aa: CASTLTSGRDNEQFF
j_call: TRBJ2-1
d_call: TRBD2
clone_size: .
cdr3_length: 15
v_call: TRBV12-3/TRBV12-4

cdr3_nt: TGTGCCAGCAGCCCCGGGACAGGGGGAAGAACTGAAGCTTTCTTT
cdr3_aa: CASSPGTGGRTEAFF
j_call: TRBJ1-1
d_call: TRBD1
clone_size: many
cdr3_length: 15
v_call: TRBV6-1

cdr3_nt: TGTGCCAGCAGCTTGAGGTCGGATGAGCAGTTCTTC
cdr3_aa: CASSLRSDEQFF
j_call: TRBJ2-1
d_call: .
clone_size: .
cdr3_length: 12
v_call: TRBV7-9

cdr3_nt: TGTGCCAGCACCCTGTCATCCCCTAGCACAGATACGCAGTATTTT
cdr3_aa: CASTLSSPSTDTQYF
j_call: TRBJ2-3
d_call: .
clone_size: .
cdr3_length: 15
v_call: TRBV12-3/TRBV12-4

cdr3_nt: TGTGCCAGCAGCTCCAGCGGGAGTGGGGGCTACGAGCAGTACTTC
cdr3_aa: CASSSSGSGGYEQYF
j_call: TRBJ2-7
d_call: TRBD2
clone_size: .
cdr3_length: 15
v_call: TRBV7-2

cdr3_nt: TGCAGTGCTAGACAAAGGCCCCAACTTCCGGAGACCCAGTACTTC
cdr3_aa: CSARQRPQLPETQYF
j_call: TRBJ2-5
d_call: .
clone_size: .
cdr3_length: 15
v_call: TRBV20-1

cdr3_nt: TGTGCCAGCAGCCCCCGGGACTTCGATACCTACGAGCAGTACTTC
cdr3_aa: CASSPRDFDTYEQYF
j_call: TRBJ2-7
d_call: .
clone_size: .
cdr3_length: 15
v_call: TRBV9

cdr3_nt: TGTGCCAGCAGTTGGCAACAGGGAAGTCGGCAGTTCTTC
cdr3_aa: CASSWQQGSRQFF
j_call: TRBJ2-1
d_call: .
clone_size: many
cdr3_length: 13
v_call: TRBV27

cdr3_nt: TGTGCTAGCAGCTCCGGGACTAGCGGTTACAATGAGGAGTTCTTC
cdr3_aa: CASSSGTSGYNEEFF
j_call: TRBJ2-1
d_call: TRBD2
clone_size: .
cdr3_length: 15
v_call: TRBV7-7

cdr3_nt: TGTGCCAGCACCGGGACACCTAATAGCAATCAGCCCCAGCATTTT
cdr3_aa: CASTGTPNSNQPQHF
j_call: TRBJ1-5
d_call: .
clone_size: .
cdr3_length: 15
v_call: TRBV5-5

cdr3_nt: TGTGCCAGCAGTTTAGCGGGAGCGGTCATCAATGAGCAGTTCTTC
cdr3_aa: CASSLAGAVINEQFF
j_call: TRBJ2-1
d_call: .
clone_size: few
cdr3_length: 15
v_call: TRBV12-3/TRBV12-4

cdr3_nt: TGTGCCAGCACCAAGGCAGGGGACAGGCCGTACAATGAGCAGTTCTTC
cdr3_aa: CASTKAGDRPYNEQFF
j_call: TRBJ2-1
d_call: TRBD1
clone_size: .
cdr3_length: 16
v_call: TRBV12-3/TRBV12-4

cdr3_nt: TGTGCCAGCAGTTCCCGGGGCGCGGGTTACAATGAGCAGTTCTTC
cdr3_aa: CASSSRGAGYNEQFF
j_call: TRBJ2-1
d_call: .
clone_size: .
cdr3_length: 15
v_call: TRBV28

cdr3_nt: TGCAGTGCTAGAGATTTCGGGAGGACATACAATGAGCAGTTCTTC
cdr3_aa: CSARDFGRTYNEQFF
j_call: TRBJ2-1
d_call: TRBD2
clone_size: many
cdr3_length: 15
v_call: TRBV20-1

cdr3_nt: TGCGCCAGCAGCTCGTTGACTAGCGGGAGGTCCGAGCAGTTCTTC
cdr3_aa: CASSSLTSGRSEQFF
j_call: TRBJ2-1
d_call: TRBD2
clone_size: .
cdr3_length: 15
v_call: TRBV5-1

cdr3_nt: TGTGCCATCAGTGAGGATAGTGTCCAAGAGACCCAGTACTTC
cdr3_aa: CAISEDSVQETQYF
j_call: TRBJ2-5
d_call: .
clone_size: .
cdr3_length: 14
v_call: TRBV10-3

cdr3_nt: TGTGCCAGCAGTATAGGGACAGGGGGTGATTACGAGCAGTACTTC
cdr3_aa: CASSIGTGGDYEQYF
j_call: TRBJ2-7
d_call: TRBD1
clone_size: many
cdr3_length: 15
v_call: TRBV27

cdr3_nt: TGCGCCAGCAGCCAAGATACGGGAGGTGGCGAGCAGTTCTTC
cdr3_aa: CASSQDTGGGEQFF
j_call: TRBJ2-1
d_call: TRBD2
clone_size: many
cdr3_length: 14
v_call: TRBV4-3

cdr3_nt: TGTGCCAGCACCGAGGGGTACCCGGGTTCAGATACGCAGTATTTT
cdr3_aa: CASTEGYPGSDTQYF
j_call: TRBJ2-3
d_call: .
clone_size: .
cdr3_length: 15
v_call: TRBV27

cdr3_nt: TGTGCCAGCAGCTTAAGGTCGAAAACTAGCGGGAGGATCAACACAGATACGCAGTATTTT
cdr3_aa: CASSLRSKTSGRINTDTQYF
j_call: TRBJ2-3
d_call: TRBD2
clone_size: .
cdr3_length: 20
v_call: TRBV7-3

cdr3_nt: TGTGCCAGCAGCCCAGCGGGAGCTCGGAATGAGCAGTTCTTC
cdr3_aa: CASSPAGARNEQFF
j_call: TRBJ2-1
d_call: TRBD2
clone_size: .
cdr3_length: 14
v_call: TRBV7-2

cdr3_nt: TGTGCCAGCAGCTCCCCCGATAATTCACCCCTCCACTTT
cdr3_aa: CASSSPDNSPLHF
j_call: TRBJ1-6
d_call: .
clone_size: .
cdr3_length: 13
v_call: TRBV28

cdr3_nt: TGTGCCAGCAGTCTCGTGGACTCCGGGTTCGGGAGCTCCTACGAGCAGTACTTC
cdr3_aa: CASSLVDSGFGSSYEQYF
j_call: TRBJ2-7
d_call: .
clone_size: .
cdr3_length: 18
v_call: TRBV28

cdr3_nt: TGCGCCAGCAGCTTGGTTACTAGCGGGATCTACAATGAGCAGTTCTTC
cdr3_aa: CASSLVTSGIYNEQFF
j_call: TRBJ2-1
d_call: TRBD2
clone_size: .
cdr3_length: 16
v_call: TRBV5-1

cdr3_nt: TGCAGCGTCGGGACTAGCGGGAGCTATGAGCAGTTCTTC
cdr3_aa: CSVGTSGSYEQFF
j_call: TRBJ2-1
d_call: TRBD2
clone_size: .
cdr3_length: 13
v_call: TRBV29-1

cdr3_nt: TGTGCCAGCAGTTCCGGGTGGGGCCATGAGCAGTTCTTC
cdr3_aa: CASSSGWGHEQFF
j_call: TRBJ2-1
d_call: .
clone_size: .
cdr3_length: 13
v_call: TRBV7-9

cdr3_nt: TGTGCCAGCAGTTACTCGAAGCGATCCGAGCAGTACTTC
cdr3_aa: CASSYSKRSEQYF
j_call: TRBJ2-7
d_call: .
clone_size: .
cdr3_length: 13
v_call: TRBV6-2/TRBV6-3

cdr3_nt: TGTGCCAGCAGTCCCGTAGCGATAAATGAGCAGTTCTTC
cdr3_aa: CASSPVAINEQFF
j_call: TRBJ2-1
d_call: .
clone_size: few
cdr3_length: 13
v_call: TRBV12-3/TRBV12-4

cdr3_nt: TGTGCCAGCAGTCAAACATTCACAGATACGCAGTATTTT
cdr3_aa: CASSQTFTDTQYF
j_call: TRBJ2-3
d_call: .
clone_size: many
cdr3_length: 13
v_call: TRBV12-3/TRBV12-4

cdr3_nt: TGCGCCAGCAGCTTGTCAGCATCCTACGAGCAGTACTTC
cdr3_aa: CASSLSASYEQYF
j_call: TRBJ2-7
d_call: .
clone_size: .
cdr3_length: 13
v_call: TRBV5-1

cdr3_nt: TGCAGCGTTGGCGCAGGGGCAGGGGCCAACGTCCTGACTTTC
cdr3_aa: CSVGAGAGANVLTF
j_call: TRBJ2-6
d_call: .
clone_size: many
cdr3_length: 14
v_call: TRBV29-1

cdr3_nt: TGTGCCAGTAGTATGGACGCGAGCGGGAGCTCCTACGAGCAGTACTTC
cdr3_aa: CASSMDASGSSYEQYF
j_call: TRBJ2-7
d_call: TRBD2
clone_size: .
cdr3_length: 16
v_call: TRBV19

cdr3_nt: TGTGCCAGCAGTAGGGGGGACAGGGGGACCTCAGATACGCAGTATTTT
cdr3_aa: CASSRGDRGTSDTQYF
j_call: TRBJ2-3
d_call: TRBD1
clone_size: .
cdr3_length: 16
v_call: TRBV12-3/TRBV12-4